Listed here are 26 T cell receptor beta chains from one sample, sequenced in a study of blood T cell repertoires in COVID-19 (dated by TCRdb to 2020 to 2021). Library creation used the immunoSEQ multiplex PCR assay. TCRdb retrieved this table from immuneACCESS and kept in-frame rearrangements only. Not all clones are present; in checked studies, unresolved V genes account for under half, and no reason is known for the remainder. This sample lists hundreds of thousands of clones; about 90% were detected once. The ten largest make up approximately 3.1% of the sample. Sequencing used PBMCs or T cells enriched from blood (not recorded which). These receptors were collected from a woman aged 25 to 39 who had recovered from COVID-19.

The rearrangement joins TRBV7-2 to TRBJ1-2; possibly TRBD1 for D (5 bases). The CDR3 sequence is 16 residues long. Per the germline V gene, CDR1 is SGHTA and CDR2 is FQGNSA. Between the trimmed V and J ends, which lost 0 bases and 3 bases, there was a span of 14 bases. The CDR3 region is CASSLALDSRHYGYTF. The CDR3 DNA is TGTGCCAGCAGCTTAGCGCTTGACAGTAGGCACTATGGCTACACCTTC. Using reference TRBV7-2 and TRBJ1-2 for the parts outside the CDR3, the full variable domain is GAGVSQSPSNKVTEKGKDVELRCDPISGHTALYWYRQSLGQGLEFLIYFQGNSAPDKSGLPSDRFSAERTGGSVSTLTIQRTQQEDSAVYLCASSLALDSRHYGYTFGSGTRLTVV.

The chain employs TRBV3-1 (or the pseudogene TRBV3-2) and TRBJ2-2; D might be TRBD2 (7 bases). This CDR3 comprises 15 residues. CDR1 and CDR2 (germline): LGHDT, YNNKEL (reference sequence). V shed 4 bases and J shed 7 bases, with 16 bases lying between them. The DNA of the CDR3 is TGTGCCAGCAGCCTCCTTTCGGGGGGCGGCGGGGAGCTGTTTTTT. This sequence encodes CASSLLSGGGGELFF.

The chain recombines TRBV6-5 with TRBJ1-2; D not resolved. CDR1 is MNHEY, CDR2 SVGAGI, per germline. V lost 6 bases and J 0 bases, leaving 11 bases between the germline ends. This CDR3 has 14 amino acids. CDR3 sequence reads: CASSPGGTNYGYTF. The CDR3 DNA reads as TGTGCCAGCAGCCCCGGCGGGACTAACTATGGCTACACCTTC.

In nucleotides, the CDR3 is TGTGCCAGCAGCTCACAGGGCTATGGCTACACCTTC. Translating it yields CASSSQGYGYTF. The rearrangement joins TRBV7-9 to TRBJ1-2; weak D call: TRBD1 (6 bases). The germline gives CDR1 SEHNR, CDR2 FQNEAQ (reference sequence). The CDR3 is 12 amino acids. The V end was cut by 4 bases, the J end by 4 bases, with 7 bases between.

V and J are TRBV10-3 and TRBJ2-7; tentative D call: TRBD1 (6 bases). The V end lost 0 bases, the J end lost 0 bases, and 15 bases lay between the germline ends. Germline assignment: CDR1 ENHRY and CDR2 SYGVKD. The CDR3 runs to 17 residues. Written as DNA, the CDR3 is TGTGCCATCAGTGAGTCCCTGACAGGCGAGAGCTCCTACGAGCAGTACTTC. It yields the protein CAISESLTGESSYEQYF.

J is TRBJ2-1 and V is TRBV5-1; 8 bases are a match to TRBD1. CDR3 length: 15 residues. The trim removed 4 bases at V and 5 bases at J, leaving 8 bases unmatched. Germline V CDR1 and CDR2: SGHRS, YFSETQ. For the CDR3, the DNA is TGCGCCAGCAGCCCTTGGACAGGGCCCAACAATGAGCAGTTCTTC. It specifies CASSPWTGPNNEQFF.

V is TRBV12-5 and J is TRBJ2-2; 15 bases are a match to TRBD2. The J segment lost 6 bases and the V segment lost 0 bases, leaving 5 bases of the junction unmatched. CDR1 is LGHNT and CDR2 is FRNRAP in the germline V gene. The CDR3 is 18 residues long. This CDR3 is CASGLVGTSGGSAGELFF. CDR3 nucleotide sequence: TGTGCTAGTGGTTTGGTCGGGACTAGCGGGGGGTCCGCCGGGGAGCTGTTTTTT. The entire variable domain, with the rest obtained from reference TRBV12-5 and TRBJ2-2, is as follows: DARVTQTPRHKVTEMGQEVTMRCQPILGHNTVFWYRQTMMQGLELLAYFRNRAPLDDSGMPKDRFSAEMPDATLATLKIQPSEPRDSAVYFCASGLVGTSGGSAGELFFGEGSRLTVL.

Only one count was recorded for this clone. This rearrangement joins TRBV25-1 to TRBJ2-7; 7 bases fit TRBD2. J gave up 3 bases and V 6 bases, and 2 bases lay outside the gene matches. Germline V CDR1 and CDR2: MGHDK, SYGVNS. The CDR3 contains 12 residues. CDR3: CASRTSNYEQYF. The CDR3 nucleotides read TGTGCCAGCAGGACTAGCAACTACGAGCAGTACTTC.

This CDR3 is CAISEGPNYGYTF. Here the CDR3 DNA reads TGTGCCATCAGTGAGGGGCCTAACTATGGCTACACCTTC. The chain combines TRBV10-3 with TRBJ1-2, with D unresolved. The V end was cut by 2 bases, the J end by 0 bases, with 4 bases between. The germline V gene has CDR1 ENHRY and CDR2 SYGVKD. The length of the CDR3 is 13 residues.

The rearrangement links TRBV5-4 to TRBJ2-3; 10 positions match TRBD2. The CDR3 contains 15 residues. With 4 bases clipped from V and 4 bases from J, the junction kept 6 bases outside the gene matches. Looked up from germline, CDR1 is SGHNT and CDR2 is YYREEE (reference sequence). The CDR3, as DNA: TGTGCCAGCAGCCAGGGACTAGCGAGCCCAGATACGCAGTATTTT. It is translated as CASSQGLASPDTQYF.

The V gene is TRBV4-2, the J gene TRBJ2-3; possibly TRBD2 for D (7 bases). From germline, CDR1 is LGHNA and CDR2 YNFKEQ. The CDR3 sequence is 20 residues long. Between the trimmed V and J ends, which lost 0 bases and 0 bases, there was a span of 22 bases. CDR3 sequence (DNA): TGTGCCAGCAGCCAAGAGGGAGGGGGGCTAGCGGAAGCTAGCACAGATACGCAGTATTTT. This sequence encodes CASSQEGGGLAEASTDTQYF.

The chain combines TRBV21-1 with TRBJ2-3; whether TRBD2, the table's D call, matches the DNA was not checked. TRBV21-1 is an annotated pseudogene. The CDR3 length is 18 residues. The CDR3 DNA reads TGTGCCAGCAGCAAAGAGGCTAGCGGGGGCCTGGGCACAGATACGCAGTATTTT. This encodes CASSKEASGGLGTDTQYF.

The chain has TRBV19 and TRBJ2-7; TRBD2 matches at 7 bases. The CDR3 runs to 15 residues. V trimming: 5 bases; J trimming: 2 bases; junction bases outside the gene matches: 9. The V gene's germline CDR1 is LNHDA and CDR2 SQIVND (reference sequence). The CDR3 DNA reads TGTGCCAGTAGTTTGGGGTCGGGGGGTGCCTACGAGCAGTACTTC. This gives the protein CASSLGSGGAYEQYF.

CDR3 loop: CASSPGQGLSGYTF. The CDR3, as DNA: TGTGCCAGCAGCCCAGGACAGGGCCTCTCTGGCTACACCTTC. This chain connects TRBV5-5 to TRBJ1-2; 8 bases fit TRBD1. Trimming at V came to 4 bases and at J to 7 bases, leaving 9 bases not matched to a gene. CDR1 SGHKS and CDR2 YYEKEE come from the germline V gene (reference sequence). The CDR3 has 14 residues.

This clone was recorded only once. J is TRBJ1-1 and V is TRBV4-1, with 8 bases matching TRBD1. Germline CDR1 is MGHRA and CDR2 is YSYEKL. The CDR3 extends over 20 amino acids. V lost 4 bases, J lost 0 bases, and 19 bases stayed unmatched. The CDR3 DNA sequence: TGCGCCAGCAGCCTCGAACCTGACTACAGGGGGGGGGCCATGAACACTGAAGCTTTCTTT. It yields the protein CASSLEPDYRGGAMNTEAFF.

This chain uses TRBV6-5 with TRBJ1-5, with 12 bases aligning to TRBD1. Germline V gene lookup returns CDR1 MNHEY and CDR2 SVGAGI. The CDR3 consists of 15 residues. V lost 7 bases and J lost 6; bases outside the gene matches: 7. CDR3 nucleotide sequence: TGTGCCAGCACCCGGGACAGGGGGCATAGTCAGCCCCAGCATTTT. Translating it yields CASTRDRGHSQPQHF.

This sequence joins TRBV6-5 and TRBJ1-2; maybe TRBD1 (5 bases). With 6 bases removed from V and 1 base from J, the gap between germline ends came to 9 bases. There are 13 residues in the CDR3. Germline assignment: CDR1 MNHEY and CDR2 SVGAGI. The CDR3 spells CASRSGNNYGYTF. The CDR3 DNA follows: TGTGCCAGCAGGTCAGGGAATAACTATGGCTACACCTTC.

This sequence joins TRBV7-8 and TRBJ1-1; 8 bases align to TRBD1. Germline trimming cut 4 bases from V and 1 base from J; bases unmatched to any gene: 5. The CDR3 has 15 amino acids. Germline V lookup: CDR1 SGHVS, CDR2 FQNEAQ. CDR3 nucleotides: TGTGCCAGCAGCTCCTCGGACAGGGCGAACACTGAAGCTTTCTTT. Translation: CASSSSDRANTEAFF.

The rearrangement uses TRBV6-5 and TRBJ1-1; D unresolved. The CDR3 covers 11 residues. Germline V gene lookup returns CDR1 MNHEY and CDR2 SVGAGI. Trimming took off 3 bases at V and 7 bases at J, with 6 bases between the two ends. CDR3 loop: CASSYGSEAFF. CDR3 DNA sequence: TGTGCCAGCAGTTATGGCAGTGAAGCTTTCTTT.

The chain recombines TRBV6-5 with TRBJ1-5; D ambiguous. Germline CDR1 and CDR2: MNHEY and SVGAGI. The CDR3 sequence is 13 residues long. Trimming left V 4 bases short and J 4 bases short, with 8 bases between. Written as DNA, the CDR3 is TGTGCCAGCAGTTCCGGTCCTAATCAGCCCCAGCATTTT. Its translation: CASSSGPNQPQHF.

The CDR3 sequence is CSVSRESAPYGYTF. The CDR3 DNA is TGCAGCGTTTCCCGGGAGTCAGCCCCCTATGGCTACACCTTC. This rearrangement joins TRBV29-1 to TRBJ1-2; D not certain. CDR1 SQVTM and CDR2 ANQGSEA come from the germline V gene. This CDR3 is built from 14 residues. V was trimmed by 5 bases and J by 4 bases, leaving 17 bases between them.

This chain links TRBV28 with TRBJ2-7, with 8 nucleotides matching TRBD1. Germline CDR1 and CDR2: MDHEN and SYDVKM. The CDR3 length is 16 residues. Trimming removed 4 bases from V and 1 base from J; junction bases left unmatched: 9. Here the CDR3 reads CASSSPGQAESYEQYF. The CDR3 coding sequence is TGTGCCAGCAGTTCCCCGGGACAGGCGGAATCCTACGAGCAGTACTTC.

The chain links TRBV27 to TRBJ1-1, with unresolved D. Germline V gives CDR1 MNHEY, CDR2 SMNVEV (reference sequence). This CDR3 is built from 15 residues. The V gene lost 2 bases and the J gene lost 0 bases, with 10 bases spanning the gap. CDR3 coding DNA: TGTGCCAGCAGTTTACAACCCGGGATGAACACTGAAGCTTTCTTT. Translating it yields CASSLQPGMNTEAFF.

The genes are TRBV15 and TRBJ1-4, with D perhaps matching TRBD1 (6 bases). The germline gives CDR1 LNHNV, CDR2 YYDKDF (reference sequence). Trimming removed 1 base at V and 10 bases at J, with 10 bases between. The CDR3 consists of 13 residues. Written as DNA, the CDR3 is TGTGCCACCAGCAGAGGCCGACAGGCAAAACTGTTTTTT. It is translated as CATSRGRQAKLFF.

V and J are TRBV20-1 and TRBJ2-1, with 8 bases aligning to TRBD2. This CDR3 contains 15 residues. J was trimmed by 5 bases and V by 3 bases; bases with no gene match: 9. Germline CDR1 DFQATT, CDR2 SNEGSKA (reference sequence). The CDR3 spells CSASAGQRENNEQFF. CDR3 in DNA: TGCAGTGCTAGTGCGGGGCAGCGGGAGAACAATGAGCAGTTCTTC.

The chain combines TRBV6-1 with TRBJ1-2; 8 nucleotides match TRBD1. CDR1 and CDR2 from the germline V gene are MNHNS and SASEGT. The CDR3 sequence is 17 residues long. The J segment lost 4 bases and the V segment lost 4 bases, leaving 14 bases of the junction unmatched. CDR3: CASSGRSGQGWVYGYTF. Written as DNA, the CDR3 is TGTGCCAGCAGTGGAAGATCTGGACAGGGATGGGTCTATGGCTACACCTTC.